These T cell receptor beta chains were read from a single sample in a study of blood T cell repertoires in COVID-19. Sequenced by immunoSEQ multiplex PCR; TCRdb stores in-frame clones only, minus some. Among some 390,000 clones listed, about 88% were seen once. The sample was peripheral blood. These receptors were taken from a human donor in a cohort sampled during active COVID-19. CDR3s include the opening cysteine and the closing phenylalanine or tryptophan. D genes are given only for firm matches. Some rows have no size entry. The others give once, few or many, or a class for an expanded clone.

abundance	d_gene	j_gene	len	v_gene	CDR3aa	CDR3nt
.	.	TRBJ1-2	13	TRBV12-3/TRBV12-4	CASSSSSVQGYTF	TGTGCCAGCAGTTCCAGCTCTGTACAGGGCTACACCTTC
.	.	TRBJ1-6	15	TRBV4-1	CASSQGVRSGSPLHF	TGCGCCAGCAGCCAAGGAGTTAGGAGCGGTTCACCCCTCCACTTT
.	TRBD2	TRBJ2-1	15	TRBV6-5	CASSQAGGEYNEQFF	TGTGCCAGCAGCCAAGCGGGGGGGGAATACAATGAGCAGTTCTTC
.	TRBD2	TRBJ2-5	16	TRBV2	CASSAGTSGSQETQYF	TGTGCCAGCAGCGCCGGGACTAGCGGGAGCCAAGAGACCCAGTACTTC
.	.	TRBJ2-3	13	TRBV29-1	CSVVAQSTDTQYF	TGCAGCGTTGTTGCACAAAGCACAGATACGCAGTATTTT
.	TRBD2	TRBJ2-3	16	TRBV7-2	CASSAGLAGGQDTQYF	TGTGCCAGCAGCGCGGGACTAGCGGGGGGGCAAGATACGCAGTATTTT
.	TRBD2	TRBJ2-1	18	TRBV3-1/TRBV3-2	CASTPGLAGGLTENEQFF	TGTGCCAGCACCCCGGGACTAGCGGGAGGCCTAACGGAGAATGAGCAGTTCTTC
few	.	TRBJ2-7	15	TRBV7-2	CASSGGRRFGNEQYF	TGTGCCAGCAGCGGAGGACGCCGCTTTGGCAACGAGCAGTACTTC
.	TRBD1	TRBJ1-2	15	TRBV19	CASNEQGGMVYGYTF	TGTGCCAGCAACGAACAGGGGGGCATGGTCTATGGCTACACCTTC
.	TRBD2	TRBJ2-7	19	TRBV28	CASSYLISLGTSGSYEQYF	TGTGCCAGCAGCTATCTGATTTCGCTGGGGACTAGCGGGAGCTACGAGCAGTACTTC
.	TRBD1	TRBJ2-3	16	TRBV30	CAWSLTGALGADTQYF	TGTGCCTGGAGTCTAACAGGGGCGCTTGGGGCAGATACGCAGTATTTT
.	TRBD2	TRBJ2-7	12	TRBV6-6	CASGLDYYEQYF	TGTGCCAGCGGACTAGATTATTACGAGCAGTACTTC
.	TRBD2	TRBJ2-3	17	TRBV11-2	CASSPGLAGGPTDTQYF	TGTGCCAGCAGCCCAGGACTAGCGGGGGGCCCCACAGATACGCAGTATTTT
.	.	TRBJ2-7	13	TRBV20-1	CSASLALAGEQYF	TGCAGTGCTAGTTTGGCCCTAGCAGGCGAGCAGTACTTC
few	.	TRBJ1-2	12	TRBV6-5	CASKRGQEGYTF	TGTGCCAGCAAACGAGGGCAAGAAGGCTACACCTTC
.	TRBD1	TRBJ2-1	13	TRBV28	CASSRDRRNEQFF	TGTGCCAGTAGTCGGGACAGGCGCAATGAGCAGTTCTTC
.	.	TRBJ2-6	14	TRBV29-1	CSVATASGANVLTF	TGCAGCGTGGCCACAGCCTCTGGGGCCAACGTCCTGACTTTC
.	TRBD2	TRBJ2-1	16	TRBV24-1	CATRSSVLADTNEQFF	TGTGCCACCAGATCCAGTGTACTAGCGGACACCAATGAGCAGTTCTTC
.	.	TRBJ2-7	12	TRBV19	CASSSGFGEQYF	TGTGCCAGTAGTAGCGGGTTTGGGGAGCAGTACTTC
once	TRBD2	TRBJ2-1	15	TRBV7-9	CASSLLAGGIDEQFF	TGTGCCAGCAGCCTATTAGCGGGGGGTATAGATGAGCAGTTCTTC
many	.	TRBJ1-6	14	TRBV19	CASSILGGDSPLHF	TGTGCCAGTAGTATACTCGGGGGAGATTCACCCCTCCACTTT
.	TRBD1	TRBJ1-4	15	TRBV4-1	CASARGDRVDEKLFF	TGCGCCAGCGCCAGGGGGGACAGGGTGGATGAAAAACTGTTTTTT
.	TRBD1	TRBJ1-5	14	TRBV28	CASRSDRGSQPQHF	TGTGCCAGCAGGTCCGACAGGGGAAGTCAGCCCCAGCATTTT
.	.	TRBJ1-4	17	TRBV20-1	CSASSWGRTEANEKLFF	TGCAGTGCTAGTTCATGGGGGCGCACTGAAGCTAATGAAAAACTGTTTTTT
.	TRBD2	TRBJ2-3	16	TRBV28	CASSLSSGRPLDTQYF	TGTGCCAGCAGTTTAAGCAGCGGGAGACCCTTGGATACGCAGTATTTT
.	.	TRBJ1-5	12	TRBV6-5	CASNSPPGPQHF	TGTGCCAGCAACTCCCCACCGGGGCCCCAGCATTTT
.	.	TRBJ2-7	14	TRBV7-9	CASSLPAGRYEQYF	TGTGCCAGCAGCTTGCCGGCAGGGAGGTACGAGCAGTACTTC
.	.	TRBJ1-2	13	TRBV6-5	CASSLLMEAGYTF	TGTGCCAGCAGCCTCCTGATGGAGGCGGGCTACACCTTC
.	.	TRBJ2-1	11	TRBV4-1	CASSQGGGKFF	TGCGCCAGCAGCCAAGGAGGAGGGAAGTTCTTC
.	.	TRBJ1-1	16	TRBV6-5	CASSYSTPGSNTEAFF	TGTGCCAGCAGTTACTCAACTCCAGGGTCGAACACTGAAGCTTTCTTT
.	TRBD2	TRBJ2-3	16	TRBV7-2	CASSLGASGVGDTQYF	TGTGCCAGCAGCTTAGGGGCTAGCGGGGTTGGGGATACGCAGTATTTT
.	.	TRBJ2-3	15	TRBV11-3	CASSLAGAGADTQYF	TGTGCCAGCAGCTTAGCTGGGGCAGGGGCAGATACGCAGTATTTT
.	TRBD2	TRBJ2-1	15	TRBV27	CASSQLAGSYNEQFF	TGTGCCAGCAGCCAACTAGCGGGGTCCTACAATGAGCAGTTCTTC
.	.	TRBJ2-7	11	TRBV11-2	CASSSGGEQYF	TGTGCCAGCAGCTCCGGAGGCGAGCAGTACTTC
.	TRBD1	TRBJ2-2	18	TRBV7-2	CASSLEAGGIGNTGELFF	TGTGCCAGCAGCTTAGAGGCAGGGGGAATCGGGAACACCGGGGAGCTGTTTTTT
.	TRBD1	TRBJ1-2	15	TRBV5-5	CASSPDRGLNYGYTF	TGTGCCAGCAGCCCCGACAGGGGGCTTAACTATGGCTACACCTTC
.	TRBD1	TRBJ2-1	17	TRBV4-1	CASSRLFGQGVVNEQFF	TGCGCCAGCAGCCGACTTTTTGGACAGGGGGTGGTTAATGAGCAGTTCTTC
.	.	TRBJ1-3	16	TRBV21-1	CASSQIRGHNGNTIYF	TGTGCCAGCAGCCAAATCAGGGGGCACAATGGAAACACCATATATTTT
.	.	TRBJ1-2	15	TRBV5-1	CASSRLTGEPYGYTF	TGCGCCAGCAGCCGCTTGACGGGGGAGCCTTATGGCTACACCTTC
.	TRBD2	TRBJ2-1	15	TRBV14	CASSLRLAGVGEQFF	TGTGCCAGCAGCCTGAGACTAGCGGGAGTAGGTGAGCAGTTCTTC